What follows are 23 T cell receptor beta chains derived from one specimen sequenced in a study of human CD8 memory T cell subsets (dated by TCRdb to 2020 to 2022). Sequenced using a NextSeq 550. A Human TCR Profiling Kit was used to prepare UMI-labeled 5' RACE TCRbeta libraries. After reprocessing by TCRdb, each CDR3 protein sequence is one entry, and no DNA is given. The table for this sample records 6,700 or so distinct CDR3 sequences. The top ten clones comprise roughly a fifth of the sample. Progenitor exhausted-like memory CD8+ T cells (TPEX) were defined as CCR7+ PD-1+ TIGIT+ early differentiated memory cells with dysfunctional, exhausted-like traits. What was sequenced was CD8+ T cells from PBMCs. The receptors originated from a human donor in good health.

The chain recombines TRBV20-1 with TRBJ1-3; checking the TCRdb D call of TRBD1 is not possible without DNA. Per germline, CDR1 DFQATT and CDR2 SNEGSKA (reference sequence). The CDR3 sequence is 15 residues long. The CDR3 loop is CSARRGQTSGNTIYF.

V gene TRBV20-1 combines with J gene TRBJ1-6. In germline, CDR1 is DFQATT, CDR2 SNEGSKA (reference sequence). The CDR3 has 17 residues. CDR3 loop: CSARDNLSRIHNSPLHF.

The chain's CDR3 is CASGDGLSYEQYF. V is TRBV19 and J is TRBJ2-7. This CDR3 contains 13 residues. Per the germline V gene, CDR1 is LNHDA and CDR2 is SQIVND (reference sequence).

The CDR3 loop is CASSEMRGETQYF. The chain uses TRBV6-1 and TRBJ2-5; the D gene TCRdb calls, TRBD1, cannot be checked with no DNA. From germline, CDR1 is MNHNS and CDR2 SASEGT. This CDR3 spans 13 amino acids.

In terms of frequency, this clonotype is medium-sized. The CDR3: CSVTRGLNTEAFF. The V gene is TRBV29-1, the J gene TRBJ1-1; TCRdb returns TRBD1, unconfirmable since there is no DNA. CDR3 length equals 13 residues. The germline gives CDR1 SQVTM, CDR2 ANQGSEA.

J is TRBJ2-1 and V is TRBV7-3; the TRBD2 assignment by TCRdb is unverifiable without DNA. Germline CDR1 SGHTA, CDR2 FQGTGA. CDR3 length: 16 residues. CDR3: CASSSVAESSYNEQFF.

CDR3: CSVGLTLAHEQYF. V and J are TRBV29-1 and TRBJ2-7; the TCRdb call, TRBD2, lacks DNA for checking. Per the germline V gene, CDR1 is SQVTM and CDR2 is ANQGSEA. The CDR3 consists of 13 residues.

Measured by frequency, this clonotype is medium-sized. This chain uses TRBV11-3 with TRBJ2-7. The CDR3 covers 14 residues. CDR1 is SGHNT and CDR2 is YENEEA in the germline V gene. The CDR3: CASSLRIRPSEQYF.

This clonotype counts as medium-sized by frequency. The CDR3 here is CSARYGVSFDEQYF. The V gene is TRBV20-1, the J gene TRBJ2-7. CDR1 is DFQATT, CDR2 SNEGSKA, per germline (reference sequence). The CDR3 has 14 residues.

According to its frequency, this clonotype is medium-sized. The CDR3 sequence: CATSRVRGTGGNQPQHF. The chain joins TRBV15 to TRBJ1-5; no DNA is available, so the TRBD1 call from TCRdb remains unchecked. The CDR3 is 17 residues long. Germline V gene data show CDR1 as LNHNV and CDR2 as YYDKDF (reference sequence).

J is TRBJ2-3 and V is TRBV7-9; the TRBD2 assignment by TCRdb is unverifiable without DNA. Germline values: CDR1 SEHNR, CDR2 FQNEAQ (reference sequence). The CDR3 has 16 amino acids. The CDR3: CASSWGTSGLADTQYF.

This rearrangement joins TRBV19 to TRBJ2-7; as DNA is missing, the TRBD1 call by TCRdb cannot be tested. Germline V CDR1 and CDR2: LNHDA, SQIVND (reference sequence). This CDR3 is 15 amino acids long. This CDR3 is CASSPGDSPVYEQYF.

The CDR3 here is CASSAAGKSFNTEAFF. The chain is built from TRBV19 and TRBJ1-1; the D gene TCRdb calls, TRBD1, cannot be checked with no DNA. Germline loops: CDR1 LNHDA, CDR2 SQIVND (reference sequence). The CDR3 contains 16 residues.

The genes are TRBV10-3 and TRBJ2-3; TCRdb outputs TRBD2, but without DNA this stays unchecked. CDR1 is ENHRY, CDR2 SYGVKD, per germline. This CDR3 contains 17 residues. CDR3 protein: CAISEFSGSYVTDTQYF.

The V gene is TRBV5-4, the J gene TRBJ2-5; TCRdb returns TRBD1, unconfirmable since there is no DNA. From germline, CDR1 is SGHNT and CDR2 YYREEE (reference sequence). The CDR3 has 15 amino acids. The CDR3: CASSFRGGFGETQYF.

This chain links TRBV14 with TRBJ2-5. The CDR3 extends over 15 amino acids. The germline V gene has CDR1 SGHDN and CDR2 FVKESK. The CDR3 sequence is CASSQEGRLRETQYF.

The V and J genes are TRBV6-5 and TRBJ2-3. The CDR3 has 18 residues. Per the germline V gene, CDR1 is MNHEY and CDR2 is SVGAGI. CDR3 sequence: CASSPYLAFHPSTDTQYF.

This chain uses TRBV5-6 with TRBJ1-1. Germline CDR1 is SGHDT and CDR2 is YYEEEE. The CDR3 totals 14 residues. CDR3 amino acids: CASSGGRFLSEAFF.

This chain connects TRBV11-2 to TRBJ2-1. The germline gives CDR1 SGHAT, CDR2 FQNNGV. CDR3 size: 13 residues. CDR3 sequence reads: CASSLMGFNEQFF.

The rearrangement links TRBV4-1 to TRBJ1-2. This CDR3 spans 13 amino acids. Germline V gene lookup returns CDR1 MGHRA and CDR2 YSYEKL. The CDR3 sequence is CASSQENNYGYTF.

By frequency, this clonotype registers large. This chain connects TRBV7-8 to TRBJ2-3; TCRdb's assignment of TRBD1 cannot be checked, as there is no DNA. CDR1 is SGHVS and CDR2 is FQNEAQ in the germline V gene. The CDR3 contains 17 residues. CDR3 residues: CASSDSWSQGAGDTQYF.

By frequency, this clonotype registers medium-sized. The J gene is TRBJ2-5, the V gene TRBV27; the D call from TCRdb, TRBD1, cannot be confirmed without DNA. There are 14 residues in the CDR3. Looked up from germline, CDR1 is MNHEY and CDR2 is SMNVEV (reference sequence). CDR3 in amino acids: CASSLGTGGETQYF.

This clonotype is classed as medium-sized (0.01 to 0.1%) by frequency. The chain has TRBV2 and TRBJ2-1. The CDR3 extends over 14 amino acids. Germline-derived CDR1 and CDR2 are SNHLY and FYNNEI. CDR3 amino acids: CASSIWGSYNEQFF.